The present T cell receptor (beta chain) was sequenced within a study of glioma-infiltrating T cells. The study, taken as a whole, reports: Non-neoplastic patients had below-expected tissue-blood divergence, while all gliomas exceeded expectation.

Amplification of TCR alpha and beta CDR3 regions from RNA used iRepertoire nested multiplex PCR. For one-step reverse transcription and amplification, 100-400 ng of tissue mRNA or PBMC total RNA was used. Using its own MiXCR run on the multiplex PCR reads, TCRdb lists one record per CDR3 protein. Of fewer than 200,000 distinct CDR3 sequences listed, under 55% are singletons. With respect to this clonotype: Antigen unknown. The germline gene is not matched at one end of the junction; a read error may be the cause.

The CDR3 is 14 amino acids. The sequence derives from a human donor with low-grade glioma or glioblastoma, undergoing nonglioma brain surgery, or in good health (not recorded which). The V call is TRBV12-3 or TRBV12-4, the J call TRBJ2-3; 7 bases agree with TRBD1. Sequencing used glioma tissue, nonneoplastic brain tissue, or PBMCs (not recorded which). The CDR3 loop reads CASNLGTVTDTQYF. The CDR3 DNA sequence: TGTGCCAGCAATTTAGGGACAGTCACAGATACGCAGTATTTT.